Following are 5 T cell receptor beta chains from one sample sequenced in a study of T cells in localized non-small cell lung cancer. TCRdb keeps only in-frame clones here, not all; method: immunoSEQ multiplex PCR. Of around 50,000 clones in the sample, about nine tenths are singletons; the top ten hold approximately 5.6%. Sequences were derived from peripheral blood, sampled before any cancer treatment. The receptors were sampled from a woman aged 40-69 years with stage I lung adenocarcinoma.

The chain couples TRBV10-1 to TRBJ1-6, with D unresolved. The CDR3 is made up of 14 amino acids. Germline V gene data show CDR1 as WNHNN and CDR2 as SYGVQD (reference sequence). With 2 bases removed from V and 7 bases from J, the gap between germline ends came to 9 bases. The CDR3 protein is CASSEKAENSPLHF. CDR3 DNA: TGCGCCAGCAGTGAGAAGGCCGAGAATTCACCCCTCCACTTT.

The V and J genes are TRBV14 and TRBJ1-1; no reliable D call. The V end was cut by 3 bases, the J end by 1 base, with 12 bases between. This CDR3 spans 15 amino acids. Germline lookup yields CDR1 SGHDN and CDR2 FVKESK. Written as DNA, the CDR3 is TGTGCCAGCAGCCACAAAAGGACGGAGAACACTGAAGCTTTCTTT. Protein sequence: CASSHKRTENTEAFF. The whole variable domain, remainder taken from reference TRBV14 and TRBJ1-1, is EAGVTQFPSHSVIEKGQTVTLRCDPISGHDNLYWYRRVMGKEIKFLLHFVKESKQDESGMPNNRFLAERTGGTYSTLKVQPAELEDSGVYFCASSHKRTENTEAFFGQGTRLTVV.

This clone has just a few counts. This rearrangement joins TRBV9 to TRBJ1-6; TRBD1 matches at 9 bases. Losses at the gene ends were 0 bases for V and 9 bases for J; bases not matched to a gene: 4. CDR3 length: 15 residues. Germline V gene sequence: CDR1 SGDLS, CDR2 YYNGEE. The CDR3 bases are TGTGCCAGCAGCGTAGATGGACAGGGGATTTCACCCCTCCACTTT. This sequence encodes CASSVDGQGISPLHF.

As for this clone: The identical CDR3 is also encoded by other nucleotide sequences in the sample. This rearrangement joins TRBV9 to TRBJ2-7; 7 bases map to TRBD1. Germline CDR1 reads SGDLS; CDR2 reads YYNGEE. V was pared by 4 bases and J by 3 bases, with 7 bases of the junction left unmatched. This CDR3 contains 14 residues. For the CDR3, the DNA is TGTGCCAGCAGCCCCCGACAGGGATTCTACGAGCAGTACTTC. This codes for CASSPRQGFYEQYF.

This chain uses TRBV1 with TRBJ2-7; the table's D call, TRBD1, has no DNA check behind it. TRBV1 constitutes a pseudogene. This CDR3 region has 14 residues. The CDR3 nucleotides are TGCACCAGCTCACATGGGCAGGCCCCCTACGAGCAGTACTTC. This gives the protein CTSSHGQAPYEQYF.